This T cell receptor beta chain was obtained from a study of OX40 agonist ivuxolimab in advanced cancers. With regard to the full study: The costimulatory receptor OX40 (CD134) was targeted by ivuxolimab, a fully human IgG2 agonistic monoclonal antibody. Intravenous ivuxolimab was administered to patients every 2 weeks at six dose levels: 0.01, 0.1, 0.3, 1.5, 3 and 10 mg/kg. Of the roughly 50 dose-escalation patients, hepatocellular carcinoma was present in around 20, melanoma in roughly 15, renal cell carcinoma in 9 and head and neck cancer in 9. In the dose-escalation cohort, 75% to 85% of patients were male, and the mean age was 60 years with a range of roughly 20 to 85. Patients were allowed to have had prior anti-PD-1, anti-PD-L1 or anti-CTLA-4 therapy, and 30% to 40% of the dose-escalation patients had been treated with checkpoint inhibitors. Partial responses were achieved by three dose-escalation patients, of whom one had hepatocellular carcinoma and two had cutaneous melanoma. The purpose of peripheral TCRbeta sequencing was to test whether ivuxolimab changed TCR sequence diversity and led to clonal T-cell expansion. The paper describes the monotherapy dose-escalation part (N = 52 patients) of the phase I trial of ivuxolimab.

The CDR3, from cysteine to phenylalanine, totals 16 residues. Only CDR3 DNA is held: 48 bases, read in frame from base 1. At the junction V is shortened by 0 bases and J by 2 bases; bases outside the gene matches: 6. CDR1 and CDR2 (MDHEN, SYDVKM) derive from the germline V gene. Patients with autoimmune disease history or receiving systemic immunosuppression were excluded from the trial. In every dose cohort, peripheral blood was drawn for TCR sequencing at baseline, cycle 4 day 1, and cycle 7 day 1. The samples were drawn from a first-in-human, open-label, multicenter phase I dose-escalation trial of ivuxolimab. The trial enrolled adults with locally advanced or metastatic head and neck squamous cell, hepatocellular, melanoma or renal cell carcinoma. CD4+ and CD8+ T cells were sorted separately from peripheral blood before TCR sequencing. What the authors observed across the whole study: After ivuxolimab, expanded clones were on average more numerous among CD8+ T cells than among CD4+ T cells. Low levels of normalized T-cell clonal expansion were also seen in some patients who did not respond. Partial responders in the 0.1-3.0 mg/kg groups had among the lowest normalized peripheral clonal expansion, especially among CD8+ T cells. Clonal expansion of both CD4+ and CD8+ blood T cells was observed from baseline to week 6 at doses 0.1 to 3.0 mg/kg. The antigen specificity of the peripheral T cells that underwent clonal expansion was not determined.

For sequencing of the TCRbeta CDR3 region, genomic DNA was extracted from the sorted cells. The immunoSEQ Assay was used for sequencing of TCRbeta CDR3 regions. TCRdb holds this immuneACCESS table with in-frame rearrangements only. Some clones are missing; in checked studies, unresolved V genes explain under half, and the rest has no known cause. The sample has just under 85,000 clones on record, around four fifths of them singletons. The top ten constitute approximately 2.6% of the sample. About this clone: Its recognized antigen is unknown. Per-base qualities were not stored, and no clone one base away is much larger.

The sequence was obtained from an adult with an advanced solid tumor such as melanoma, head and neck, liver or kidney cancer. The receptor chain draws on TRBV28 and TRBJ2-7, with TRBD1 matching 8 junction bases. This specimen consisted of CD4+ or CD8+ T cells sorted from blood, obtained in a trial of the OX40 agonist ivuxolimab. The sequenced DNA: TGTGCCAGCAGTTTATGGACAGGGGCCAAAACCTACGAGCAGTACTTC. Its translation is CASSLWTGAKTYEQYF. With all but the CDR3 taken from the reference TRBV28 and TRBJ2-7 genes, the full variable domain is: DVKVTQSSRYLVKRTGEKVFLECVQDMDHENMFWYRQDPGLGLRLIYFSYDVKMKEKGDIPEGYSVSREKKERFSLILESASTNQTSMYLCASSLWTGAKTYEQYFGPGTRLTVT.